The clone carrying this T cell receptor (beta chain) was counted only a few times. This CDR3 comprises 16 residues. With 5 bases clipped from V and 3 bases from J, the junction kept 7 bases outside the gene matches. CDR1 is MNHEY and CDR2 is SMNVEV in the germline V gene (reference sequence). Using its own MiXCR run on the RT-PCR reads, TCRdb lists one record per CDR3 protein. The sample carries around 700,000 distinct CDR3 sequences, about 14% recorded once. The receptor was isolated from a female donor in good health, serving as a healthy control. Sequencing was performed on memory CD4+ T cells from blood. J is TRBJ2-3 and V is TRBV27; 11 nucleotides line up with TRBD2. The CDR3 DNA is TGTGCCAGCAGTCGCTCTCTAGCGGGGGGTACAGATACGCAGTATTTT. This sequence encodes CASSRSLAGGTDTQYF.